This passage covers 24 T cell receptor beta chains from one sample sequenced in a study of graft-versus-host responses after intestinal transplantation. Profiled with immunoSEQ multiplex PCR; TCRdb holds only in-frame clones, not every one. The repertoire holds about 85,000 clones, with approximately 89% as singletons. These receptors have no known antigen. Sequencing was performed on unstimulated CD8+ T cells sorted from spleen or lymph node cells, taken before transplant. The receptors here all came from a human donor who was the organ donor for an intestinal transplant.

A few counts support this clone. The rearrangement joins TRBV19 to TRBJ1-4; 7 nucleotides match TRBD1. J was trimmed by 6 bases and V by 5 bases; bases with no gene match: 15. Germline CDR1 and CDR2: LNHDA and SQIVND (reference sequence). The CDR3 is 17 residues long. The CDR3 DNA is TGTGCCAGTAGTGTCCACCACTGGACAGGTATATATGAAAAACTGTTTTTT. This encodes CASSVHHWTGIYEKLFF.

V and J are TRBV27 and TRBJ2-1, with 8 nucleotides matching TRBD2. CDR1 is MNHEY and CDR2 is SMNVEV in the germline V gene (reference sequence). The CDR3 runs to 15 residues. With 3 bases clipped from V and 2 bases from J, the junction kept 3 bases outside the gene matches. The DNA of the CDR3 is TGTGCCAGCAGTTTTAGCGGGACTCCCTACAATGAGCAGTTCTTC. It specifies CASSFSGTPYNEQFF.

V usage is TRBV27 and J usage is TRBJ2-1, with TRBD1 as a possible D gene (5 bases). V shed 5 bases and J shed 3 bases, with 11 bases lying between them. Germline CDR1 reads MNHEY; CDR2 reads SMNVEV (reference sequence). This CDR3 has 14 residues. CDR3: CASSLQGYYNEQFF. The CDR3 DNA follows: TGTGCCAGCAGTCTTCAGGGATACTACAATGAGCAGTTCTTC.

Turning to this clone: Sequence at one end of the junction differs from germline and may be a read error. The same CDR3 can be traced to other DNA sequences in this sample. The V gene is TRBV7-6, the J gene TRBJ1-3; possibly TRBD1 for D (5 bases). Germline V gene data show CDR1 as SGHVS and CDR2 as FNYEAQ. The CDR3 covers 16 residues. The CDR3 loop reads CASSLAPGSSGNTIYF. The DNA of the CDR3 is TGTGCCAGCAGCCTAGCCCCAGGGTCTTCTGGAAACACCATATATTTT.

The J gene is TRBJ2-6, the V gene TRBV7-9; D remains unclear. V lost 4 bases and J lost 0, with 10 bases in between. CDR1 and CDR2 (germline): SEHNR, FQNEAQ (reference sequence). This CDR3 contains 16 residues. CDR3 in amino acids: CASSSHTISGANVLTF. The CDR3 DNA reads as TGTGCCAGCAGCTCCCACACGATCTCTGGGGCCAACGTCCTGACTTTC.

The chain links TRBV28 to TRBJ2-5; 7 bases are a match to TRBD2. The CDR3 sequence is 14 residues long. Germline V lookup: CDR1 MDHEN, CDR2 SYDVKM. The ends lost 11 bases at V and 3 bases at J; junction bases unmatched: 12. The CDR3 loop reads CAVGEAGVEETQYF. In DNA form, the CDR3 reads TGTGCCGTGGGGGAGGCGGGAGTCGAAGAGACCCAGTACTTC.

The rearrangement links TRBV5-1 to TRBJ2-7; TRBD2 matches 7 bases. The CDR3 length is 15 residues. The germline CDR1 and CDR2 sequences are SGHRS and YFSETQ. V lost 4 bases, J lost 4 bases, and 11 bases stayed unmatched. Here the CDR3 reads CASSPWWDYYYEQYF. In DNA form, the CDR3 reads TGCGCCAGCAGCCCCTGGTGGGACTACTATTACGAGCAGTACTTC.

This chain connects TRBV4-1 to TRBJ2-7; perhaps TRBD2 as D (6 bases). Germline lookup yields CDR1 MGHRA and CDR2 YSYEKL. This CDR3 spans 15 amino acids. Trimming shortened V by 0 bases and J by 3 bases, and 12 bases separated the two germline ends. The CDR3 protein is CASSQELAIRYEQYF. CDR3 nucleotides: TGCGCCAGCAGCCAAGAGCTAGCGATTCGCTACGAGCAGTACTTC.

Remarks on this clone: The germline gene is not matched at one end of the junction; a read error may be the cause. The V call is TRBV11-1, the J call TRBJ2-7, with 9 bases identical to TRBD1. The CDR3 is 11 residues long. CDR1 SGHAT and CDR2 FQDESV come from the germline V gene (reference sequence). CDR3 coding DNA: TGTGCCAGCAGCACCGGGACAGGGATTAATTTC. Translation gives CASSTGTGINF.

The CDR3 region is CASSSPLAESTDTQYF. The CDR3 nucleotides are TGTGCCAGCAGCTCTCCCTTAGCGGAGAGCACAGATACGCAGTATTTT. The J gene is TRBJ2-3, the V gene TRBV9, with D maybe TRBD2 (6 bases). V gave up 4 bases and J gave up 0 bases, with 15 bases separating them. This CDR3 contains 16 residues. Per germline, CDR1 SGDLS and CDR2 YYNGEE.

The chain links TRBV19 to TRBJ1-5; TRBD1 agrees at 7 bases. Germline V gene sequence: CDR1 LNHDA, CDR2 SQIVND (reference sequence). The CDR3 extends over 16 amino acids. V was clipped by 9 bases and J by 1 base; unmatched bases: 12. This CDR3 is CASKTLTGLSNQPQHF. The CDR3 region has the DNA TGTGCCAGCAAGACCCTGACAGGGCTAAGCAATCAGCCCCAGCATTTT.

The CDR3 DNA follows: TGCGCCAGCAGCTTGGGGGGTGGGACCACTGAAGCTTTCTTT. This sequence encodes CASSLGGGTTEAFF. This chain connects TRBV5-1 to TRBJ1-1; D possibly corresponds to TRBD1 (5 bases). Germline V gene sequence: CDR1 SGHRS, CDR2 YFSETQ. Trimming shortened V by 0 bases and J by 4 bases, and 10 bases separated the two germline ends. The CDR3 spans 14 residues. The variable domain in full, with the rest retrieved from reference TRBV5-1 and TRBJ1-1, is KAGVTQTPRYLIKTRGQQVTLSCSPISGHRSVSWYQQTPGQGLQFLFEYFSETQRNKGNFPGRFSGRQFSNSRSEMNVSTLELGDSALYLCASSLGGGTTEAFFGQGTRLTVV.

This clone was counted between two and nine times. The chain links TRBV30 to TRBJ2-7; possible D gene TRBD1, 6 bases. Per germline, CDR1 GTSNPN and CDR2 SVGIG (reference sequence). V lost 1 base and J lost 3, with 13 bases in between. This CDR3 has 14 residues. CDR3 amino acids: CAWSAPGQSYEQYF. The CDR3 nucleotides read TGTGCCTGGAGTGCTCCGGGACAAAGCTACGAGCAGTACTTC.

The chain recombines TRBV12-5 with TRBJ2-1; a weak D match, TRBD2 (6 bases). This CDR3 spans 18 amino acids. CDR1 LGHNT and CDR2 FRNRAP come from the germline V gene. V was clipped by 2 bases and J by 6 bases, with 23 bases between them. The DNA for the CDR3 is TGTGCTAGTGGTTTGACCCCTCGGGAGACGCCGGCCCGCAATGAGCAGTTCTTC. This gives the protein CASGLTPRETPARNEQFF.

The rearrangement links TRBV19 to TRBJ1-1; TRBD1 is a possible D gene (6 bases). With 6 bases removed from V and 4 bases from J, the gap between germline ends came to 12 bases. Per germline, CDR1 LNHDA and CDR2 SQIVND (reference sequence). The CDR3 covers 13 residues. CDR3 amino acids: CASSWGGPTEAFF. CDR3 bases: TGTGCCAGTAGCTGGGGGGGGCCCACTGAAGCTTTCTTT. The full variable domain, completed using reference TRBV19 and TRBJ1-1, is DGGITQSPKYLFRKEGQNVTLSCEQNLNHDAMYWYRQDPGQGLRLIYYSQIVNDFQKGDIAEGYSVSREKKESFPLTVTSAQKNPTAFYLCASSWGGPTEAFFGQGTRLTVV.

This chain links TRBV7-3 with TRBJ2-4; TRBD2 might be the D (6 bases). Trimming took off 6 bases at V and 8 bases at J, with 11 bases between the two ends. The CDR3 has 12 amino acids. Germline lookup yields CDR1 SGHTA and CDR2 FQGTGA. As DNA, the CDR3 is TGTGCCAGCAGACTAGCCTGGGACATTCAGTACTTC. Protein: CASRLAWDIQYF.

The V gene is TRBV6-1, the J gene TRBJ1-2; D gene uncertain. There are 13 residues in the CDR3. The V end was cut by 3 bases, the J end by 0 bases, with 5 bases between. Germline V gene lookup returns CDR1 MNHNS and CDR2 SASEGT. This CDR3 is CASSDRTNYGYTF. The CDR3, as DNA: TGTGCCAGCAGTGATAGGACTAACTATGGCTACACCTTC.

This clone was found once. The J gene is TRBJ1-2, the V gene TRBV12-5; D gene uncertain. CDR3 length: 14 amino acids. Germline-derived CDR1 and CDR2 are LGHNT and FRNRAP. Trimming cost V 3 bases and J 5 bases, with 13 bases left between them. The CDR3 region has the DNA TGTGCTAGTGGTTTTGGCAGACTCCTTTATGGCTACACCTTC. Amino acids: CASGFGRLLYGYTF.

V gene TRBV11-2 combines with J gene TRBJ2-7; D unclear. CDR3 length: 16 residues. V was clipped by 0 bases and J by 2 bases, with 14 bases between them. The germline V gene encodes CDR1 SGHAT and CDR2 FQNNGV. The CDR3, as DNA: TGTGCCAGCAGCTTAGATTTCGGGTATTCCGCCTACGAGCAGTACTTC. Protein: CASSLDFGYSAYEQYF. The full variable domain, its missing parts supplied by reference TRBV11-2 and TRBJ2-7, is EAGVAQSPRYKIIEKRQSVAFWCNPISGHATLYWYQQILGQGPKLLIQFQNNGVVDDSQLPKDRFSAERLKGVDSTLKIQPAKLEDSAVYLCASSLDFGYSAYEQYFGPGTRLTVT.

The J gene is TRBJ1-1, the V gene TRBV7-9; D gene uncertain. Trimming shortened V by 5 bases and J by 8 bases, and 15 bases separated the two germline ends. CDR1 SEHNR and CDR2 FQNEAQ come from the germline V gene (reference sequence). CDR3 size: 13 residues. The chain's CDR3 is CASSPLPGEEAFF. CDR3 bases: TGTGCCAGCAGCCCCCTACCCGGGGAGGAAGCTTTCTTT.

V usage is TRBV4-1 and J usage is TRBJ1-2; no reliable D call. CDR1 and CDR2 (germline): MGHRA, YSYEKL. V was cut by 0 bases and J by 3 bases, with 11 bases left in between. This CDR3 has 15 residues. The CDR3 here is CASSQEEFIDYGYTF. CDR3 coding DNA: TGCGCCAGCAGCCAAGAAGAGTTTATAGACTATGGCTACACCTTC.

This chain links TRBV19 with TRBJ2-7, with D uncertain. The CDR3 extends over 12 amino acids. Trimming removed 3 bases at V and 5 bases at J, with 8 bases between. Germline lookup yields CDR1 LNHDA and CDR2 SQIVND (reference sequence). For the CDR3, the DNA is TGTGCCAGTAGTATGTTTGGTAACGAGCAGTACTTC. This gives the protein CASSMFGNEQYF.

The chain joins TRBV11-2 to TRBJ2-7; 8 bases align to TRBD1. Losses at the gene ends were 6 bases for V and 5 bases for J; bases not matched to a gene: 9. The CDR3 is 14 residues long. The germline V gene encodes CDR1 SGHAT and CDR2 FQNNGV. As DNA, the CDR3 is TGTGCCAGCAGACCAAGGACAGGGACGGACGAGCAGTACTTC. This sequence encodes CASRPRTGTDEQYF.

The V and J genes are TRBV5-5 and TRBJ2-7; no clear D. The CDR3 runs to 16 residues. Germline V CDR1 and CDR2: SGHKS, YYEKEE (reference sequence). Trimming removed 1 base at V and 4 bases at J, with 18 bases between. CDR3 in amino acids: CASSLLSAKPGYEQYF. DNA for the CDR3: TGTGCCAGCAGCTTGTTAAGCGCCAAGCCGGGTTACGAGCAGTACTTC.